The 25 T cell receptor beta chains given below trace back to one sample, sequenced in a study of blood T cell repertoires in COVID-19. The assay was immunoSEQ multiplex PCR, and TCRdb's table has in-frame clones only and misses some. This table holds over 250,000 clones, 80% to 95% found once. Input material: peripheral blood. The receptors were sampled from a woman in her 30s with COVID-19, enrolled during active disease.

The rearrangement uses TRBV5-1 and TRBJ1-2; 7 nucleotides match TRBD1. V shed 4 bases, J shed 4 bases, and the junction held 4 bases outside the gene matches. The CDR3 has 13 residues. Germline lookup yields CDR1 SGHRS and CDR2 YFSETQ. CDR3 loop: CASSVDRVYGYTF. Here the CDR3 DNA reads TGCGCCAGCAGCGTCGACAGGGTCTATGGCTACACCTTC.

This clone was seen a single time. The CDR3 reads CASSEGTAEKLFF. The CDR3 nucleotides read TGTGCCAGCTCCGAGGGGACTGCTGAAAAACTGTTTTTT. This chain uses TRBV18 with TRBJ1-4; D is perhaps TRBD1 (5 bases). The germline V gene encodes CDR1 KGHSH and CDR2 LQKENI. CDR3 length: 13 amino acids. Deletions cut 6 bases from V and 7 bases from J, with 12 bases between.

On this clone itself: The same CDR3 arises from other DNA sequences in this sample as well. This sequence joins TRBV4-2 and TRBJ2-1; 10 positions match TRBD2. The CDR3 runs to 15 residues. Trimming removed 3 bases from V and 3 bases from J; junction bases left unmatched: 2. From germline, CDR1 is LGHNA and CDR2 YNFKEQ. The CDR3 DNA is TGTGCCAGCAGCCATCTAGCGGGAGACTACAATGAGCAGTTCTTC. This sequence encodes CASSHLAGDYNEQFF.

The rearrangement links TRBV19 to TRBJ1-5; TRBD1 might be the D (6 bases). This CDR3 has 15 amino acids. V was pared by 7 bases and J by 7 bases, with 20 bases between. Germline V gene sequence: CDR1 LNHDA, CDR2 SQIVND (reference sequence). The DNA for the CDR3 is TGTGCCAGTACCCGAACTTGGGGGGGCGAACAGCCCCAGCATTTT. Translating gives CASTRTWGGEQPQHF.

The chain combines TRBV19 with TRBJ1-4; TRBD1 matches at 9 bases. Per the germline V gene, CDR1 is LNHDA and CDR2 is SQIVND (reference sequence). Unmatched junction bases numbered 13, after V lost 6 bases and J lost 11 bases. The CDR3 sequence is 15 residues long. CDR3 bases: TGTGCCAGTAGCGACTCGGACAGGGGATTTGGGAAACTGTTTTTT. It specifies CASSDSDRGFGKLFF.

This rearrangement joins TRBV2 to TRBJ2-2; 13 bases agree with TRBD2. Germline CDR1 is SNHLY and CDR2 is FYNNEI. The V gene end was trimmed by 4 bases and the J gene end by 1 base; junction bases not matched to a gene: 3. CDR3 size: 17 residues. The CDR3 is CASSVTSGRGNTGELFF. CDR3 DNA: TGTGCCAGCAGTGTAACTAGCGGGAGGGGGAACACCGGGGAGCTGTTTTTT. The variable domain in full, with the rest retrieved from reference TRBV2 and TRBJ2-2, is EPEVTQTPSHQVTQMGQEVILRCVPISNHLYFYWYRQILGQKVEFLVSFYNNEISEKSEIFDDQFSVERPDGSNFTLKIRSTKLEDSAMYFCASSVTSGRGNTGELFFGEGSRLTVL.

In its sample, this clone was seen once. The chain combines TRBV5-1 with TRBJ2-7, with TRBD1 identical over 8 bases. Germline V lookup: CDR1 SGHRS, CDR2 YFSETQ. The length of the CDR3 is 16 residues. Unmatched junction bases numbered 11, after V lost 4 bases and J lost 2 bases. The CDR3, as DNA: TGCGCCAGCAGCGAATCCCTGTACAGGGGGACCTACGAGCAGTACTTC. Translation gives CASSESLYRGTYEQYF.

Only one count was recorded for this clone. The chain recombines TRBV7-2 with TRBJ2-5; 10 nucleotides line up with TRBD1. This CDR3 is 15 amino acids long. The germline V gene has CDR1 SGHTA and CDR2 FQGNSA. Trimming took 5 bases from V and 5 from J; bases not matched to a gene: 8. In DNA, the CDR3 is TGTGCCAGCAGCACCCAACTGGGACAGGGGGAGACCCAGTACTTC. This encodes CASSTQLGQGETQYF. Full variable domain (rest looked up from reference TRBV7-2 and TRBJ2-5): GAGVSQSPSNKVTEKGKDVELRCDPISGHTALYWYRQSLGQGLEFLIYFQGNSAPDKSGLPSDRFSAERTGGSVSTLTIQRTQQEDSAVYLCASSTQLGQGETQYFGPGTRLLVL.

J is TRBJ1-1 and V is TRBV5-5, with 7 bases aligning to TRBD1. The V gene's germline CDR1 is SGHKS and CDR2 YYEKEE (reference sequence). V was clipped by 4 bases and J by 1 base; unmatched bases: 10. This CDR3 contains 16 residues. CDR3 in DNA: TGTGCCAGCAGCCCAGGGGGGATGAAGTGGAACACTGAAGCTTTCTTT. Protein sequence: CASSPGGMKWNTEAFF. The variable domain in full, completed from reference TRBV5-5 and TRBJ1-1, reads DAGVTQSPTHLIKTRGQQVTLRCSPISGHKSVSWYQQVLGQGPQFIFQYYEKEERGRGNFPDRFSARQFPNYSSELNVNALLLGDSALYLCASSPGGMKWNTEAFFGQGTRLTVV.

V and J are TRBV3-1 (or the pseudogene TRBV3-2) and TRBJ1-5; D may be TRBD1 (5 bases). Germline V lookup: CDR1 LGHDT, CDR2 YNNKEL (reference sequence). The CDR3 length is 15 residues. V lost 1 base to trimming and J lost 4 bases, with 11 bases between them. DNA of the CDR3: TGTGCCAGCAGCCAAGGGAACCAGGGTAATCAGCCCCAGCATTTT. Its translation is CASSQGNQGNQPQHF.

Many counts were recorded for this clone. V and J are TRBV16 and TRBJ1-1, with a tentative D call TRBD1 (6 bases). The CDR3 extends over 13 amino acids. The V gene's germline CDR1 is KGHSY and CDR2 FQNENV. Between the trimmed V and J ends, which lost 6 bases and 1 base, there was a span of 9 bases. The CDR3 DNA reads TGTGCCAGCAGTAAGGGACAGAACACTGAAGCTTTCTTT. It encodes CASSKGQNTEAFF.

This clone was counted once. The chain links TRBV27 to TRBJ2-5; TRBD1 might be the D (6 bases). Germline assignment: CDR1 MNHEY and CDR2 SMNVEV (reference sequence). The CDR3 is 15 amino acids. V gave up 6 bases and J gave up 1 base, with 15 bases separating them. The CDR3 region has the DNA TGTGCCAGCAGGCCTCTTAGAGGGGGCCAAGAGACCCAGTACTTC. Translated, it gives CASRPLRGGQETQYF.

V usage is TRBV20-1 and J usage is TRBJ2-3, with 12 bases identical to TRBD2. The CDR3 is 13 residues long. The germline V gene has CDR1 DFQATT and CDR2 SNEGSKA (reference sequence). Unmatched junction bases numbered 9, after V lost 3 bases and J lost 14 bases. CDR3 protein: CSASVLAGGFLYF. The CDR3 DNA reads TGCAGTGCTAGTGTCCTAGCGGGAGGGTTCCTGTATTTT.

The chain has TRBV9 and TRBJ2-5; 9 bases map to TRBD1. The V gene end was trimmed by 3 bases and the J gene end by 5 bases; junction bases not matched to a gene: 5. The CDR3 totals 14 residues. Per the germline V gene, CDR1 is SGDLS and CDR2 is YYNGEE. CDR3 nucleotide sequence: TGTGCCAGCAGCGCGGGACAGGGAACGGAGACCCAGTACTTC. This encodes CASSAGQGTETQYF. The whole variable domain, remainder taken from reference TRBV9 and TRBJ2-5, is DSGVTQTPKHLITATGQRVTLRCSPRSGDLSVYWYQQSLDQGLQFLIQYYNGEERAKGNILERFSAQQFPDLHSELNLSSLELGDSALYFCASSAGQGTETQYFGPGTRLLVL.

This clone appeared once. This chain joins TRBV19 and TRBJ2-3; 8 bases are shared with TRBD1. The J segment lost 3 bases and the V segment lost 3 bases, leaving 8 bases of the junction unmatched. Germline-derived CDR1 and CDR2 are LNHDA and SQIVND (reference sequence). The CDR3 runs 16 residues. For the CDR3, the DNA is TGTGCCAGTAGTATCACAGCACAGGGGGTGACAGATACGCAGTATTTT. This encodes CASSITAQGVTDTQYF.

This clone was seen once. The CDR3 DNA is TGCGCCAGCAGCCTCGAGAGGACTAGCGGGAGCACAGATACGCAGTATTTT. It is translated as CASSLERTSGSTDTQYF. The chain links TRBV4-1 to TRBJ2-3; 11 bases are a match to TRBD2. V shed 4 bases, J shed 0 bases, and the junction held 6 bases outside the gene matches. Germline V gene lookup returns CDR1 MGHRA and CDR2 YSYEKL. This CDR3 comprises 17 residues.

This clone was observed once. The chain links TRBV29-1 to TRBJ1-1; 8 bases agree with TRBD1. Trimming removed 3 bases from V and 8 bases from J; junction bases left unmatched: 5. This CDR3 region has 12 residues. Germline assignment: CDR1 SQVTM and CDR2 ANQGSEA. The CDR3 region is CSVDRGQGEAFF. In nucleotides, the CDR3 is TGCAGCGTTGACCGTGGACAGGGCGAAGCTTTCTTT.

V is TRBV6-5 and J is TRBJ2-3; 8 bases are shared with TRBD2. The ends lost 5 bases at V and 0 bases at J; junction bases unmatched: 4. The length of the CDR3 is 15 residues. Germline CDR1 MNHEY, CDR2 SVGAGI. The CDR3 DNA reads TGTGCCAGCAGTCAACTAGCGGTTAGCACAGATACGCAGTATTTT. This gives the protein CASSQLAVSTDTQYF.

The chain uses TRBV4-1 and TRBJ2-2; TRBD1 aligns across 7 bases. The CDR3 has 17 residues. Germline loops: CDR1 MGHRA, CDR2 YSYEKL. V was pared by 1 base and J by 5 bases, with 10 bases of the junction left unmatched. The CDR3 is CASSQGPTGSRTGELFF. CDR3 coding DNA: TGCGCCAGCAGCCAAGGGCCGACAGGGAGTAGAACCGGGGAGCTGTTTTTT.

This chain links TRBV12-3 or TRBV12-4 with TRBJ1-2; D uncertain. The CDR3 length is 12 residues. V dropped 0 bases and J dropped 8 bases, with 7 bases sitting between them. Written as DNA, the CDR3 is TGTGCCAGCAGTTTAGCAGCAGGAGGCTACACCTTC. It codes for CASSLAAGGYTF.

V and J are TRBV27 and TRBJ2-1, with 10 bases fitting TRBD2. Germline CDR1 is MNHEY and CDR2 is SMNVEV (reference sequence). The V gene end was trimmed by 4 bases and the J gene end by 2 bases; junction bases not matched to a gene: 8. The CDR3 totals 17 residues. CDR3 in amino acids: CASSSSYLAGAYNEQFF. The CDR3 DNA sequence: TGTGCCAGCAGTTCATCCTACCTAGCGGGAGCCTACAATGAGCAGTTCTTC.

V usage is TRBV10-2 and J usage is TRBJ1-6; maybe TRBD1 (6 bases). Germline V gives CDR1 WSHSY, CDR2 SAAADI. CDR3 length: 15 residues. Trimming took off 0 bases at V and 10 bases at J, with 13 bases between the two ends. The CDR3 loop is CASSESSSGVSPLHF. The CDR3 region has the DNA TGCGCCAGCAGTGAGTCGAGCTCAGGGGTCTCACCCCTCCACTTT.

V usage is TRBV11-2 and J usage is TRBJ2-7; D is perhaps TRBD1 (6 bases). Germline CDR1 SGHAT, CDR2 FQNNGV. V was cut by 1 base and J by 7 bases, with 26 bases left in between. There are 18 residues in the CDR3. CDR3 sequence: CASSLVEVGRTAVWEQYF. The CDR3 DNA follows: TGTGCCAGCAGCTTAGTTGAGGTTGGTAGGACAGCGGTGTGGGAGCAGTACTTC.

This clone was found once. This chain uses TRBV2 with TRBJ1-2, with D hard to call. Germline values: CDR1 SNHLY, CDR2 FYNNEI. V was shortened by 8 bases and J by 4 bases, with 14 bases between the two germline ends. The CDR3 runs 13 residues. The CDR3 reads CASVGELIYGYTF. The CDR3 DNA follows: TGTGCCAGCGTCGGGGAGCTAATCTATGGCTACACCTTC.

The CDR3 DNA is TGCGCCAGCAGCTGGACAGGGGGGAACACTGAAGCTTTCTTT. Translating it yields CASSWTGGNTEAFF. The chain recombines TRBV5-1 with TRBJ1-1; 10 positions match TRBD1. CDR1 is SGHRS and CDR2 is YFSETQ in the germline V gene. Trimming at V came to 3 bases and at J to 1 base, leaving 0 bases not matched to a gene. This CDR3 spans 14 amino acids. Filled out from reference TRBV5-1 and TRBJ1-1, the complete variable domain reads KAGVTQTPRYLIKTRGQQVTLSCSPISGHRSVSWYQQTPGQGLQFLFEYFSETQRNKGNFPGRFSGRQFSNSRSEMNVSTLELGDSALYLCASSWTGGNTEAFFGQGTRLTVV.